The 32 T cell receptor beta chains in this list originate from one sample, sequenced in a study of blood T cell repertoires in COVID-19. Using immunoSEQ multiplex PCR, the repertoire was profiled, and TCRdb retains in-frame clones only, with some absent. Among approximately 250,000 clones listed, 75% to 90% were seen once. The material sequenced was PBMCs or T cells enriched from blood (not recorded which). The source of these receptors is a woman aged 25 to 39 with acute COVID-19.

The rearrangement links TRBV9 to TRBJ1-3; perhaps TRBD1 as D (5 bases). With 0 bases removed from V and 0 bases from J, the gap between germline ends came to 13 bases. The CDR3 consists of 17 residues. Germline V gives CDR1 SGDLS, CDR2 YYNGEE. The CDR3 DNA reads TGTGCCAGCAGCGTAGACCCATCGGGGGTCTCTGGAAACACCATATATTTT. Translating it yields CASSVDPSGVSGNTIYF.

V and J are TRBV14 and TRBJ2-1; D unresolved. The CDR3 sequence is 14 residues long. The germline V gene encodes CDR1 SGHDN and CDR2 FVKESK. Trimming removed 0 bases from V and 4 bases from J, with 7 bases in between. As DNA, the CDR3 is TGTGCCAGCAGCCAAGATCGGTGGTACAATGAGCAGTTCTTC. Protein: CASSQDRWYNEQFF. The variable domain in full, completed from reference TRBV14 and TRBJ2-1, reads EAGVTQFPSHSVIEKGQTVTLRCDPISGHDNLYWYRRVMGKEIKFLLHFVKESKQDESGMPNNRFLAERTGGTYSTLKVQPAELEDSGVYFCASSQDRWYNEQFFGPGTRLTVL.

This chain links TRBV5-1 with TRBJ2-1, with TRBD2 matching 14 bases. CDR1 and CDR2 (germline): SGHRS, YFSETQ. V lost 0 bases to trimming and J lost 8 bases; unmatched junction nucleotides: 7. This CDR3 region has 17 residues. The CDR3 DNA follows: TGCGCCAGCAGCTTGGGGGGACTAGCGGGAGAGCATTATGAGCAGTTCTTC. This gives the protein CASSLGGLAGEHYEQFF.

The chain joins TRBV7-2 to TRBJ2-1; 11 nucleotides match TRBD1. Germline V gene lookup returns CDR1 SGHTA and CDR2 FQGNSA. CDR3 size: 18 residues. Trimming took 5 bases from V and 3 from J; bases not matched to a gene: 12. The CDR3 sequence is CASSLDGQGAAIYNEQFF. The CDR3 region has the DNA TGTGCCAGCAGCCTGGATGGACAGGGGGCGGCGATCTACAATGAGCAGTTCTTC.

The CDR3 sequence is CSAKPGTEAFF. CDR3 nucleotides: TGCAGTGCCAAACCGGGGACTGAAGCTTTCTTT. The chain employs TRBV20-1 and TRBJ1-1; D is ambiguous. Per the germline V gene, CDR1 is DFQATT and CDR2 is SNEGSKA (reference sequence). Trimming pared 6 bases from V and 5 bases from J, leaving 10 bases between. The CDR3 runs 11 residues.

The V call is TRBV19, the J call TRBJ2-7, with 8 nucleotides matching TRBD2. CDR3 length equals 11 residues. Germline CDR1 and CDR2: LNHDA and SQIVND (reference sequence). The V gene end was trimmed by 10 bases and the J gene end by 5 bases; junction bases not matched to a gene: 4. CDR3: CATREGNEQYF. CDR3 in DNA: TGTGCCACACGGGAGGGGAACGAGCAGTACTTC.

This clone turned up a few times. The chain employs TRBV7-9 and TRBJ2-1, with D possibly TRBD1 on 6 matching bases. The CDR3 loop spans 14 amino acids. The ends were cut back, 1 base at V and 6 bases at J, with 10 bases in the middle. Germline V gives CDR1 SEHNR, CDR2 FQNEAQ (reference sequence). CDR3 in amino acids: CASSLDRESNEQFF. CDR3 DNA: TGTGCCAGCAGCTTAGACAGGGAAAGCAATGAGCAGTTCTTC. Supplemented by reference TRBV7-9 and TRBJ2-1, the full variable domain reads DTGVSQNPRHKITKRGQNVTFRCDPISEHNRLYWYRQTLGQGPEFLTYFQNEAQLEKSRLLSDRFSAERPKGSFSTLEIQRTEQGDSAMYLCASSLDRESNEQFFGPGTRLTVL.

V and J are TRBV19 and TRBJ1-1; the match to TRBD1 covers 8 bases. The CDR3 runs 18 residues. Trimming cost V 1 base and J 4 bases; bases outside gene matches: 14. Germline V CDR1 and CDR2: LNHDA, SQIVND (reference sequence). The CDR3 reads CASSIAPRQGRTSTEAFF. In DNA, the CDR3 is TGTGCCAGTAGTATAGCCCCGAGACAGGGGAGGACGAGCACTGAAGCTTTCTTT. Filled out from reference TRBV19 and TRBJ1-1, the complete variable domain reads DGGITQSPKYLFRKEGQNVTLSCEQNLNHDAMYWYRQDPGQGLRLIYYSQIVNDFQKGDIAEGYSVSREKKESFPLTVTSAQKNPTAFYLCASSIAPRQGRTSTEAFFGQGTRLTVV.

The chain recombines TRBV29-1 with TRBJ2-7, with D possibly being TRBD1 (6 bases). The germline V and J ends were trimmed by 3 bases and 4 bases, with 16 bases remaining between them. In germline, CDR1 is SQVTM, CDR2 ANQGSEA. The length of the CDR3 is 14 residues. The CDR3 bases are TGCAGCGTTGAGGGGGCAGGGACGGGGTACGAGCAGTACTTC. Its translation is CSVEGAGTGYEQYF.

This rearrangement joins TRBV28 to TRBJ2-3, with 12 positions matching TRBD2. CDR3 length equals 15 residues. V shed 4 bases, J shed 11 bases, and the junction held 10 bases outside the gene matches. Germline lookup yields CDR1 MDHEN and CDR2 SYDVKM. CDR3 in amino acids: CASSSTGLAGRGQYF. DNA of the CDR3: TGTGCCAGCAGTTCCACAGGACTAGCGGGACGGGGGCAGTATTTT.

V is TRBV7-3 and J is TRBJ2-1, with D possibly TRBD2 on 6 matching bases. Trimming pared 2 bases from V and 8 bases from J, leaving 16 bases between. There are 15 residues in the CDR3. The germline CDR1 and CDR2 sequences are SGHTA and FQGTGA. The CDR3 nucleotides read TGTGCCAGCAGCTTAGGAGGGGTATTTGGGGATGAGCAGTTCTTC. Amino acids: CASSLGGVFGDEQFF.

The chain employs TRBV10-3 and TRBJ2-1; TRBD2 aligns across 9 bases. The germline gives CDR1 ENHRY, CDR2 SYGVKD. The CDR3 spans 14 residues. Losses at the gene ends were 8 bases for V and 4 bases for J; bases not matched to a gene: 6. CDR3 in amino acids: CAISAGGTYNEQFF. CDR3 nucleotides: TGTGCCATCTCAGCGGGGGGAACTTACAATGAGCAGTTCTTC.

The V call is TRBV15, the J call TRBJ2-1; 9 bases match TRBD2. The CDR3 contains 15 residues. V dropped 0 bases and J dropped 7; count of bases not matched to a gene: 4. Germline V CDR1 and CDR2: LNHNV, YYDKDF (reference sequence). In DNA form, the CDR3 reads TGTGCCACCAGCAGAGACTCTAGCGGGATAAATGAGCAGTTCTTC. This codes for CATSRDSSGINEQFF.

This chain connects TRBV25-1 to TRBJ2-7, with 7 positions matching TRBD1. The CDR3 has 15 amino acids. J gave up 0 bases and V 4 bases, and 6 bases lay outside the gene matches. Germline lookup yields CDR1 MGHDK and CDR2 SYGVNS. The CDR3 here is CASSGTGKYSYEQYF. As DNA, the CDR3 is TGTGCCAGCAGTGGGACAGGCAAATACTCCTACGAGCAGTACTTC.

V and J are TRBV9 and TRBJ2-7; the match to TRBD2 covers 8 bases. The CDR3 has 15 amino acids. CDR1 and CDR2 (germline): SGDLS, YYNGEE. J gave up 2 bases and V 0 bases, and 4 bases lay outside the gene matches. DNA for the CDR3: TGTGCCAGCAGCGTAGGTCCGGGAGGGCCCTACGAGCAGTACTTC. It codes for CASSVGPGGPYEQYF.

This clone has only one observation. The chain joins TRBV3-1 (or the pseudogene TRBV3-2) to TRBJ2-1; TRBD2 matches 8 bases. The CDR3 length is 15 residues. With V trimmed by 4 bases and J by 4 bases, 6 bases remained unmatched. CDR1 is LGHDT and CDR2 is YNNKEL in the germline V gene (reference sequence). CDR3 coding DNA: TGTGCCAGCAGCCCGGGACTAGGGGGTTACAATGAGCAGTTCTTC. This gives the protein CASSPGLGGYNEQFF.

This chain uses TRBV5-1 with TRBJ1-1; D not certain. The germline gives CDR1 SGHRS, CDR2 YFSETQ. Trimming cost V 4 bases and J 4 bases, with 17 bases left between them. The CDR3 covers 15 residues. This CDR3 is CASSVGSSGGTEAFF. CDR3 sequence (DNA): TGCGCCAGCAGCGTGGGCTCCTCAGGTGGCACTGAAGCTTTCTTT.

The chain recombines TRBV2 with TRBJ1-2; the D gene is possibly TRBD1 (5 bases). CDR1 and CDR2 (germline): SNHLY, FYNNEI. V was cut by 7 bases and J by 6 bases, with 24 bases left in between. The CDR3 length is 16 residues. CDR3 amino acids: CASTPPDWGTGDGYTF. DNA for the CDR3: TGTGCCAGCACCCCGCCAGACTGGGGAACGGGGGATGGCTACACCTTC.

The rearrangement links TRBV28 to TRBJ1-4; D may be TRBD1 (5 bases). The CDR3 runs 17 residues. Per the germline V gene, CDR1 is MDHEN and CDR2 is SYDVKM. The V end was cut by 5 bases, the J end by 1 base, with 17 bases between. The DNA for the CDR3 is TGTGCCAGCAGTGCCCCGGGGGGTCGGGGAACTAATGAAAAACTGTTTTTT. The encoded protein is CASSAPGGRGTNEKLFF.

This chain joins TRBV6-6 and TRBJ2-3; 11 bases are shared with TRBD2. This CDR3 has 15 amino acids. Trimming took 8 bases from V and 2 from J; bases not matched to a gene: 6. CDR1 is MNHNY and CDR2 is SVGAGI in the germline V gene (reference sequence). The CDR3, as DNA: TGTGCCAGCTCCGGGACTAGCGGTTACACAGATACGCAGTATTTT. Amino acid sequence: CASSGTSGYTDTQYF.

V usage is TRBV7-3 and J usage is TRBJ2-3; D is possibly TRBD2 (6 bases). The CDR3 is 15 amino acids. Deletions cut 5 bases from V and 2 bases from J, with 14 bases between. Looked up from germline, CDR1 is SGHTA and CDR2 is FQGTGA. CDR3 coding DNA: TGTGCCAGCAGCCGCAGAGGACTAATCACAGATACGCAGTATTTT. It specifies CASSRRGLITDTQYF.

The CDR3 nucleotides read TGTGCCAGCTCACCAGGCGGGACAGTGCAGGTGGAGCAGTTCTTC. It codes for CASSPGGTVQVEQFF. The chain uses TRBV18 and TRBJ2-1; maybe TRBD1 (7 bases). This CDR3 is built from 15 residues. V was shortened by 2 bases and J by 10 bases, with 18 bases between the two germline ends. CDR1 and CDR2 (germline): KGHSH, LQKENI.

J is TRBJ1-1 and V is TRBV28; TRBD1 agrees at 8 bases. The CDR3 covers 16 residues. Germline assignment: CDR1 MDHEN and CDR2 SYDVKM. Trimming cost V 5 bases and J 8 bases; bases outside gene matches: 16. CDR3 loop: CASSGAPRQGTWEAFF. The CDR3 DNA sequence: TGTGCCAGCAGTGGGGCTCCGAGACAGGGGACGTGGGAAGCTTTCTTT.

This clone showed up just a few times. This chain links TRBV4-2 with TRBJ1-5; D unclear. V was clipped by 3 bases and J by 4 bases, with 10 bases between them. The CDR3 totals 14 residues. The germline gives CDR1 LGHNA, CDR2 YNFKEQ. CDR3 in DNA: TGTGCCAGCAGCCACCCCGGTGGTAATCAGCCCCAGCATTTT. Protein: CASSHPGGNQPQHF.

This clone was picked up one time. V gene TRBV30 combines with J gene TRBJ2-5; possibly TRBD1 for D (7 bases). Germline V CDR1 and CDR2: GTSNPN, SVGIG (reference sequence). V was cut by 5 bases and J by 5 bases, with 21 bases left in between. The CDR3 extends over 15 amino acids. The CDR3 loop is CAWHNFWDSGETQYF. CDR3 sequence (DNA): TGTGCCTGGCACAACTTTTGGGACAGCGGGGAGACCCAGTACTTC. Full variable domain (remainder filled in from reference TRBV30 and TRBJ2-5): SQTIHQWPATLVQPVGSPLSLECTVEGTSNPNLYWYRQAAGRGLQLLFYSVGIGQISSEVPQNLSASRPQDRQFILSSKKLLLSDSGFYLCAWHNFWDSGETQYFGPGTRLLVL.

The V and J genes are TRBV27 and TRBJ2-7; 11 nucleotides match TRBD1. Per germline, CDR1 MNHEY and CDR2 SMNVEV (reference sequence). This CDR3 has 15 residues. The J segment lost 5 bases and the V segment lost 2 bases, leaving 5 bases of the junction unmatched. The CDR3 is CASSLTGQGVHEQYF. Written as DNA, the CDR3 is TGTGCCAGCAGTTTAACGGGACAGGGGGTCCACGAGCAGTACTTC.

The chain carries TRBV4-2 and TRBJ2-1, with D possibly TRBD1 on 6 matching bases. CDR1 LGHNA and CDR2 YNFKEQ come from the germline V gene. The V end was cut by 3 bases, the J end by 5 bases, with 8 bases between. The CDR3 extends over 13 amino acids. This CDR3 is CASSHGQNNEQFF. For the CDR3, the DNA is TGTGCCAGCAGCCACGGACAGAACAATGAGCAGTTCTTC.

The chain employs TRBV6-2 or TRBV6-3 and TRBJ2-2, with 8 bases fitting TRBD1. Germline CDR1 and CDR2: MNHEY and SVGEGT. The CDR3 runs to 17 residues. V was pared by 0 bases and J by 6 bases, with 9 bases of the junction left unmatched. DNA for the CDR3: TGTGCCAGCAGTTACTCGACCAGGGGGCTTTTGTCCGGGGAGCTGTTTTTT. Protein product: CASSYSTRGLLSGELFF.

CDR3 DNA sequence: TGTGCCAGCAGCCATGGGAGGGTTAGCACAGATACGCAGTATTTT. It encodes CASSHGRVSTDTQYF. The chain recombines TRBV9 with TRBJ2-3, with 7 bases lining up with TRBD2. CDR1 and CDR2 from the germline V gene are SGDLS and YYNGEE. The CDR3 has 15 residues. V was pared by 4 bases and J by 0 bases, with 5 bases of the junction left unmatched.

V is TRBV10-1 and J is TRBJ2-5; 12 nucleotides match TRBD2. Germline lookup yields CDR1 WNHNN and CDR2 SYGVQD (reference sequence). V lost 2 bases, J lost 4 bases, and 8 bases stayed unmatched. CDR3 length equals 17 residues. This CDR3 is CASSERSLAGGGETQYF. The CDR3 nucleotides read TGCGCCAGCAGTGAGCGGTCACTAGCGGGAGGTGGAGAGACCCAGTACTTC.

The V gene is TRBV19, the J gene TRBJ2-3; a possible D gene is TRBD2 (5 bases). The CDR3 contains 18 residues. Trimming shortened V by 3 bases and J by 2 bases, and 21 bases separated the two germline ends. The V gene's germline CDR1 is LNHDA and CDR2 SQIVND (reference sequence). CDR3 sequence reads: CASSITPRGSIATDTQYF. CDR3 DNA sequence: TGTGCCAGTAGTATCACCCCCCGAGGGTCGATTGCCACAGATACGCAGTATTTT.

The chain carries TRBV18 and TRBJ2-7, with D uncertain. This CDR3 is 12 amino acids long. Germline lookup yields CDR1 KGHSH and CDR2 LQKENI. Trimming removed 3 bases from V and 2 bases from J, with 5 bases in between. CDR3 residues: CASSPSAYEQYF. CDR3 DNA: TGTGCCAGCTCACCCTCCGCCTACGAGCAGTACTTC.